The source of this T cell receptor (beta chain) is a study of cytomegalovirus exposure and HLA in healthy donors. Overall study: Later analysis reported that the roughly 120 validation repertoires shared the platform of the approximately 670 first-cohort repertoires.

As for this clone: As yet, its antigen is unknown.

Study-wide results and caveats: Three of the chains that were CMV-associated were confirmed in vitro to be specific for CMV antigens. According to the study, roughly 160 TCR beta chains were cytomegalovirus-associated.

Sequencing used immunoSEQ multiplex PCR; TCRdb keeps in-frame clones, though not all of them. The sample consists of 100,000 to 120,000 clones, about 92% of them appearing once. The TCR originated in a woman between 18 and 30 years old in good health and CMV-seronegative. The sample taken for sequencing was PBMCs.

CDR3 region: CASSLRSGVPISNQPQHF. DNA for the CDR3: TGTGCCAGCAGTTTGAGGTCCGGAGTGCCCATTAGCAATCAGCCCCAGCATTTT. The J gene is TRBJ1-5, the V gene TRBV28; no clear D gene. The CDR3 covers 18 residues. The V and J ends lost 3 bases and 0 bases respectively, with 18 bases between them. Germline lookup yields CDR1 MDHEN and CDR2 SYDVKM.